Given below is one T cell receptor (beta chain) in context. Its specificity is not known. This specimen comes from a study of blood T cells in healthy people across ages. Study at large: About one barcoded beta molecule per two T cells was the capture yield of template switching.

Germline V lookup: CDR1 SGHTA, CDR2 FQGNSA. The CDR3 is 16 residues long. Unmatched junction bases numbered 8, after V lost 4 bases and J lost 0 bases. Each donor was a healthy Caucasian individual from Russia, aged about 6 to 95. Sample-barcoded 5' priming and a J-beta primer mix drove a second PCR of about 6 to 12 cycles. TCRdb passed the 5' RACE reads through MiXCR, listing each CDR3 protein once. The sample gives about 1.4 million distinct CDR3 sequences, almost 60% of which show up once; 5.5% to 8% is in the top ten. Study-wide results and caveats: Unsorted PBMC input precluded a conclusive naive versus antigen-experienced comparison. Diversity of TCR beta correlated strongly with naive T cell percentage.

The sequence was collected from a man between 18 and 29 years old in good health. The sample was blood. The genes are TRBV7-2 and TRBJ2-5; 7 nucleotides line up with TRBD2. DNA for the CDR3: TGTGCCAGCAGCTCCCTCTGGGGGGGGAACCAAGAGACCCAGTACTTC. Amino acid sequence: CASSSLWGGNQETQYF.